The clone carrying this T cell receptor (beta chain) was observed a few times. Its matching antigen is unknown. This sample stems from a study of T-cell memory formation after mild COVID-19. General study results and limits: Contracting CD4+ clones were located mainly in CM and EM, and CD8+ clones in EMRA. Clones that contracted from day 15 to 85 were balanced CD4/CD8, while later expanders leaned CD4+.

Constant-segment primers were used for 5'RACE, and the resulting TCR alpha and TCR beta cDNA libraries carried sample barcodes and UMIs. TCRdb fed the 5' RACE reads into MiXCR, producing one record per CDR3 protein. This table has 400,000 to 550,000 distinct CDR3 sequences, 20% to 25% appearing once. Trimming stripped 6 bases from V and 0 bases from J, with 12 bases between. CDR3 length: 15 amino acids. This chain uses TRBV12-3 or TRBV12-4 with TRBJ2-1; maybe TRBD1 (6 bases). This clonotype originated in an adult woman who had mild COVID-19 (a few samples of this study predate the infection). Cell type and time point are not known. The sequencing sample was made of PBMCs or a T cell subset sorted from them (not recorded which). The CDR3 bases are TGTGCCAGCAGACTCGGCAGGGGCTCCTACAATGAGCAGTTCTTC. This sequence encodes CASRLGRGSYNEQFF.